A selection of T cell receptor beta chains follows, all from one sample in a study of technical replicates of blood from several donors. Generated by immunoSEQ multiplex PCR, the TCRdb table keeps only in-frame clones and is missing some. The sample gives about 49,000 clones, 80% to 95% of which show up once; approximately 3.6% is in the top ten. Sequencing was done on a sample of PBMCs. The source is a human donor in good health. Some clones in this sample may be carry-over from other donors' samples. CDR3s include the opening cysteine and the closing phenylalanine or tryptophan. The order of the fields is clone size, D gene, J gene, V gene, CDR3 DNA, CDR3 protein. The D gene is left open where the match is weak. Clone size is shown for a subset of rows, as once, few, many or a class of expanded clone.

>.|.|TRBJ1-2|TRBV7-2
TGTGCCAGCAGCCTACAGACTAACTATGGCTACACCTTC
CASSLQTNYGYTF
>once|.|TRBJ1-4|TRBV7-8
TGTGCCAGCAGCCGGATCAGGGTTCTCACAACTAATGAAAAACTGTTTTTT
CASSRIRVLTTNEKLFF
>.|.|TRBJ2-3|TRBV6-1
TGTGCCAGCAGGATAGGAGCGGGCAGCACAGATACGCAGTATTTT
CASRIGAGSTDTQYF
>.|.|TRBJ2-7|TRBV18
TGTGCCAGCGCGCCCGGGACAAACTACGAGCAGTACTTC
CASAPGTNYEQYF
>.|.|TRBJ1-6|TRBV25-1
TGTGCCAGCAGTGAATACGGGGATAGCTCCTATAATTCACCCCTCCACTTT
CASSEYGDSSYNSPLHF
>.|.|TRBJ1-3|TRBV4-2
TGTGCCAGCAGCCGAGACAGAAGCTCTGGAAACACCATATATTTT
CASSRDRSSGNTIYF
>.|.|TRBJ1-1|TRBV12-5
TGTGCTAGTGGTTTGGGTCAGGGGAACACTGAAGCTTTCTTT
CASGLGQGNTEAFF
>.|.|TRBJ1-2|TRBV20-1
TGCAGTGTAAACAGGGCCGGCGGCTACACCTTC
CSVNRAGGYTF
>.|.|TRBJ2-7|TRBV4-2
TGTGCCAGCAGCCAAAGCGGTACCTACGAGCAGTACTTC
CASSQSGTYEQYF
>once|.|TRBJ1-1|TRBV6-5
TGTGCCAGCAGTTACCCCGGGACAACCATACAGGGAGCTTTCTTT
CASSYPGTTIQGAFF
>.|TRBD2|TRBJ2-5|TRBV5-6
TGTGCCAGCAGCTCCCTAGCGGGGGGAGAGACCCAGTACTTC
CASSSLAGGETQYF
>.|.|TRBJ1-2|TRBV7-3
TGTGCCAGCAGTTTGGCGGGGCAAGCTAACTATGGCTACACCTTC
CASSLAGQANYGYTF
>.|TRBD2|TRBJ2-7|TRBV2
TGTGCCAGCAGTCGGACTAGCGGGGGATCCTACGAGCAGTACTTC
CASSRTSGGSYEQYF
>.|TRBD1|TRBJ1-1|TRBV5-1
TGCGCCAGCAGCTCCGTTCAGGGGGGTAGGACTGAAGCTTTCTTT
CASSSVQGGRTEAFF
>.|.|TRBJ1-1|TRBV2
TGTGCCAGCAGGGACACGAGGACTGAAGCTTTCTTT
CASRDTRTEAFF
>few|.|TRBJ2-1|TRBV7-8
TGTGCCAGCAGCGCCCAACCACAGATAAGCTCCTACAATGAGCAGTTCTTC
CASSAQPQISSYNEQFF
>.|TRBD1|TRBJ1-1|TRBV9
TGTGCCAGCAGCCCGAACCCATGGACAGGCAAGAACACTGAAGCTTTCTTT
CASSPNPWTGKNTEAFF
>.|.|TRBJ1-2|TRBV21-1
TGTGCCAGCAGCAAAGAAGGAGCCCGCGGGGGCTACACCTTC
CASSKEGARGGYTF
>once|TRBD2|TRBJ2-1|TRBV4-3
TGCGCCAGCAGCCAAGATCGTAGCGGGGAGCCCTACAATGAGCAGTTCTTC
CASSQDRSGEPYNEQFF
>.|TRBD2|TRBJ2-1|TRBV7-3
TGTGCCAGCAGCTTACCCTCCGGGACTAGCGGGAGTCATGAGCAGTTCTTC
CASSLPSGTSGSHEQFF
>.|TRBD1|TRBJ1-1|TRBV11-3
TGTGCCAGCAGCCATACGGGACAGATGAACACTGAAGCTTTCTTT
CASSHTGQMNTEAFF
>.|TRBD2|TRBJ2-7|TRBV19
TGTGCCAGTCAGCGGGGGGGATTTAGCTCCTACGAGCAGTACTTC
CASQRGGFSSYEQYF
>.|TRBD1|TRBJ2-7|TRBV5-6
TGTGCCAGCAGCTTGGGGGATCGGAACAGGGGCTACGAGCAGTACTTC
CASSLGDRNRGYEQYF
>.|.|TRBJ2-3|TRBV6-1
TGTGCCAGCCTTTCGGCTACTAGCATTCCAGATACGCAGTATTTT
CASLSATSIPDTQYF
>few|.|TRBJ1-1|TRBV4-2
TGTGCCAGCAGCCAAGGGACCCCCTCAGGGTGGACTGAAGCTTTCTTT
CASSQGTPSGWTEAFF
>.|.|TRBJ1-1|TRBV11-2
TGTGCCAGCAGCTTCACACAGAAGTCTGAAGCTTTCTTT
CASSFTQKSEAFF
>.|.|TRBJ1-1|TRBV2
TGTGCCAGCAGTCGTCGGACTGAAGCTTTCTTT
CASSRRTEAFF